This TCR beta chain was captured by sequencing in a study of blood T cell repertoires in COVID-19. This table comes from immunoSEQ multiplex PCR, and its TCRdb copy is limited to in-frame clones, with some not included. The sample has under 300,000 clones, over 75% seen once. Trimming cost V 2 bases and J 4 bases, with 9 bases left between them. Per germline, CDR1 SGHVS and CDR2 FQNEAQ. The CDR3 sequence is 14 residues long. Recovered status applied to Cohort 3 donors who had two consecutive negative PCRs. It also applied to those with clearance or with symptom resolution. The chain combines TRBV7-8 with TRBJ1-3, with D tentatively TRBD1 (6 bases). The TCR sequence derives from a woman aged 50 to 60 who had recovered from COVID-19. Sequencing used PBMCs or T cells enriched from blood (not recorded which). CDR3 nucleotide sequence: TGTGCCAGCAGCTTACCCGGACAGGGAAACACCATATATTTT. It specifies CASSLPGQGNTIYF.